The 11 T cell receptor beta chains below come from one sample, sequenced in a study of untreated major depressive disorder. Sequencing was performed with immunoSEQ multiplex PCR; in TCRdb, only in-frame clones are kept and a portion is missing. The sample gives 20,000 to 25,000 clones, 85% to 95% of which show up once; roughly 0.33% is in the top ten. Sequencing was carried out using CD4+ T cells from PBMCs. The source is a man younger than 40 in good health.

The V gene is TRBV4-2, the J gene TRBJ1-5; no clear D gene. The ends were cut back, 0 bases at V and 2 bases at J, with 8 bases in the middle. The V gene's germline CDR1 is LGHNA and CDR2 YNFKEQ. The CDR3 loop spans 15 amino acids. The CDR3 protein is CASSQDAGGNQPQHF. The CDR3 coding sequence is TGTGCCAGCAGCCAAGATGCGGGCGGCAATCAGCCCCAGCATTTT.

The chain uses TRBV15 and TRBJ1-4; 9 bases fit TRBD1. CDR3 size: 15 residues. V was clipped by 0 bases and J by 11 bases; unmatched bases: 7. From germline, CDR1 is LNHNV and CDR2 YYDKDF (reference sequence). The CDR3 region is CATSRDGDREYKLFF. CDR3 DNA sequence: TGTGCCACCAGCAGAGATGGGGACAGGGAGTATAAACTGTTTTTT.

The chain uses TRBV19 and TRBJ1-2; no clear D gene. The germline gives CDR1 LNHDA, CDR2 SQIVND (reference sequence). This CDR3 is 13 amino acids long. The ends were cut back, 0 bases at V and 5 bases at J, with 7 bases in the middle. This chain's CDR3 is CASSIDLEYGYTF. CDR3 coding DNA: TGTGCCAGTAGTATAGATCTGGAGTATGGCTACACCTTC.

The chain carries TRBV30 and TRBJ1-5; a weak D match, TRBD1 (5 bases). This CDR3 contains 13 residues. Per germline, CDR1 GTSNPN and CDR2 SVGIG (reference sequence). V was shortened by 5 bases and J by 3 bases, with 11 bases between the two germline ends. CDR3 coding DNA: TGTGCCTGGGGGCCCGGGGCCAATCAGCCCCAGCATTTT. Protein product: CAWGPGANQPQHF.

This chain uses TRBV14 with TRBJ2-7, with TRBD1 as a possible D gene (6 bases). Trimming removed 4 bases from V and 0 bases from J, with 10 bases in between. Germline V lookup: CDR1 SGHDN, CDR2 FVKESK. The CDR3 extends over 14 amino acids. In nucleotides, the CDR3 is TGTGCCAGCAGCCGTCTGGGGGCCTCCTACGAGCAGTACTTC. This codes for CASSRLGASYEQYF.

The chain recombines TRBV29-1 with TRBJ1-1, with D unclear. Trimming took 1 base from V and 1 from J, leaving 10 bases between them. CDR3 size: 14 residues. The germline CDR1 and CDR2 sequences are SQVTM and ANQGSEA. DNA for the CDR3: TGCAGCGTTGAAGCTCCCCATAGGAACACTGAAGCTTTCTTT. This gives the protein CSVEAPHRNTEAFF. Filled out from reference TRBV29-1 and TRBJ1-1, the complete variable domain reads SAVISQKPSRDICQRGTSLTIQCQVDSQVTMMFWYRQQPGQSLTLIATANQGSEATYESGFVIDKFPISRPNLTFSTLTVSNMSPEDSSIYLCSVEAPHRNTEAFFGQGTRLTVV.

This chain links TRBV5-1 with TRBJ2-7; 11 nucleotides align to TRBD1. The V and J ends lost 2 bases and 3 bases, in that order; junction bases with no gene match: 13. This CDR3 spans 18 amino acids. CDR1 is SGHRS, CDR2 YFSETQ, per germline. The CDR3 spells CASSLTNLPGQGGYEQYF. CDR3 sequence (DNA): TGCGCCAGCAGCTTAACTAATCTACCGGGACAGGGGGGCTACGAGCAGTACTTC.

This clone is a singleton in its sample. The rearrangement uses TRBV20-1 and TRBJ2-1; 7 nucleotides agree with TRBD2. The length of the CDR3 is 11 residues. Germline lookup yields CDR1 DFQATT and CDR2 SNEGSKA (reference sequence). This CDR3 is CSPRREYEQFF. The CDR3 DNA follows: TGCAGCCCGCGGCGGGAGTATGAGCAGTTCTTC.

CDR3 residues: CASSSLADLYEQYF. CDR3 nucleotide sequence: TGTGCCAGCAGCTCGCTAGCGGATCTCTACGAGCAGTACTTC. The chain has TRBV11-2 and TRBJ2-7; 7 bases map to TRBD2. CDR1 is SGHAT and CDR2 is FQNNGV in the germline V gene. This CDR3 has 14 amino acids. Trimming at V came to 4 bases and at J to 3 bases, leaving 6 bases not matched to a gene.

The chain is built from TRBV7-9 and TRBJ1-5; D call uncertain. V was pared by 10 bases and J by 1 base, with 8 bases between. The CDR3 consists of 12 residues. Germline CDR1 SEHNR, CDR2 FQNEAQ (reference sequence). Written as DNA, the CDR3 is TGTGCCATTGAAGGGAGCAATCAGCCCCAGCATTTT. Encoded protein: CAIEGSNQPQHF.

The chain combines TRBV5-8 with TRBJ2-5; the match to TRBD1 covers 8 bases. The CDR3 totals 16 residues. Trimming took 0 bases from V and 5 from J; bases not matched to a gene: 9. The germline CDR1 and CDR2 sequences are SGHTS and YDEGEE. CDR3 coding DNA: TGTGCCAGCAGCTTGGGGTTTCAGGGGGCAGGGGAGACCCAGTACTTC. Its protein is CASSLGFQGAGETQYF.